Shown below are 19 T cell receptor beta chains from a single sample sequenced in a study of shared clonotypes between healthy human individuals. Here immunoSEQ multiplex PCR was the method, and the copy in TCRdb shows in-frame clones only, minus some. Of 2 million to 2.5 million clones listed, over 85% are singletons. Sequenced input: naive CD4+ T cells from PBMCs. Regarding subset: CD45RA+ positively selected. The receptors derive from a man aged 18 to 35 in good health. Some clones in this sample may be carry-over from other donors' samples.

The chain has TRBV6-1 and TRBJ2-7; D possibly uses TRBD1 or TRBD2 (5 bases each). Germline V gene lookup returns CDR1 MNHNS and CDR2 SASEGT. The CDR3 is made up of 13 amino acids. V lost 3 bases, J lost 12 bases, and 18 bases lay in between. CDR3 amino acids: CASSDLGTTGRYF. The CDR3 DNA sequence: TGTGCCAGCAGTGACCTCGGGACGACTGGTAGGTACTTC.

V and J are TRBV7-6 and TRBJ1-1; a weak D match, TRBD1 (5 bases). Germline loops: CDR1 SGHVS, CDR2 FNYEAQ. V was pared by 1 base and J by 5 bases, with 11 bases between. The CDR3 is made up of 14 amino acids. The CDR3 sequence is CASSLGAGGTEAFF. The DNA of the CDR3 is TGTGCCAGCAGCTTAGGCGCGGGGGGGACTGAAGCTTTCTTT.

In regard to this clone: The identical CDR3 is also encoded by other nucleotide sequences in the sample. This chain links TRBV5-6 with TRBJ2-3; the D is unclear. The CDR3 is made up of 13 amino acids. In germline, CDR1 is SGHDT, CDR2 YYEEEE. With 0 bases removed from V and 3 bases from J, the gap between germline ends came to 5 bases. Written as DNA, the CDR3 is TGTGCCAGCAGCTTGGCCCCTACAGATACGCAGTATTTT. Translating gives CASSLAPTDTQYF.

The J gene is TRBJ2-3, the V gene TRBV6-5, with 7 bases lining up with TRBD2. The CDR3 spans 12 residues. With 8 bases clipped from V and 1 base from J, the junction kept 0 bases outside the gene matches. Germline CDR1 and CDR2: MNHEY and SVGAGI. Written as DNA, the CDR3 is TGTGCCAGCGGGAGGGGCACAGATACGCAGTATTTT. Translation gives CASGRGTDTQYF.

V and J are TRBV7-5 and TRBJ2-4; the table's TRBD1 call for D was not verified on the DNA. TRBV7-5 represents a pseudogene. This CDR3 spans 20 amino acids. The CDR3 DNA follows: TGTGTCAGAAGCTTAGGCGGCCTCAGGGGGCATGGTGCTTGCAAAAACATTCAGTACTTC. Amino acids: CVRSLGGLRGHGACKNIQYF.

On this clone itself: Other DNA sequences in this specimen translate into the identical CDR3. The chain uses TRBV5-1 and TRBJ2-5; TRBD2 matches 10 bases. Germline V gives CDR1 SGHRS, CDR2 YFSETQ. V lost 8 bases, J lost 4 bases, and 8 bases stayed unmatched. This CDR3 has 14 amino acids. Here the CDR3 DNA reads TGCGCCAGTTCCCTAGCGGGAGTAACAGAGACCCAGTACTTC. It codes for CASSLAGVTETQYF.

The CDR3 sequence: CASSPTGLAGTEQYF. The CDR3 bases are TGCGCCAGCAGCCCCACGGGACTAGCGGGAACCGAGCAGTACTTC. The rearrangement uses TRBV4-1 and TRBJ2-7; 13 positions agree with TRBD2. The trim removed 4 bases at V and 6 bases at J, leaving 6 bases unmatched. This CDR3 is 15 amino acids long. In germline, CDR1 is MGHRA, CDR2 YSYEKL.

The chain recombines TRBV6-5 with TRBJ2-7, with 8 bases that match TRBD2. CDR3 length: 15 residues. J was trimmed by 3 bases and V by 4 bases; bases with no gene match: 8. Germline assignment: CDR1 MNHEY and CDR2 SVGAGI. The CDR3 is CASSSSWTSSYEQYF. The CDR3 nucleotides are TGTGCCAGCAGTTCTTCTTGGACTAGCAGCTACGAGCAGTACTTC.

CDR3 sequence (DNA): TGCGCCAGCACCCCTACCGGGACTAGGGCCTACAATGAGCAGTTCTTC. Its translation is CASTPTGTRAYNEQFF. This chain connects TRBV4-1 to TRBJ2-1; TRBD2 matches 8 bases. The J segment lost 2 bases and the V segment lost 7 bases, leaving 10 bases of the junction unmatched. The CDR3 has 16 residues. Germline assignment: CDR1 MGHRA and CDR2 YSYEKL.

V and J are TRBV4-3 and TRBJ2-1; no firm D call. Germline V gives CDR1 LGHNA, CDR2 YSLEER. The CDR3 loop spans 11 amino acids. V dropped 1 base and J dropped 10 bases, with 5 bases sitting between them. CDR3 sequence (DNA): TGCGCCAGCAGCCAAGGGCCCGAGCAGTTCTTC. This gives the protein CASSQGPEQFF.

This chain uses TRBV6-5 with TRBJ2-1; D remains unclear. The germline V gene encodes CDR1 MNHEY and CDR2 SVGAGI. This CDR3 region has 12 residues. Trimming removed 0 bases from V and 7 bases from J, with 4 bases in between. The CDR3 here is CASSYSTNEQFF. CDR3 coding DNA: TGTGCCAGCAGTTACTCGACTAATGAGCAGTTCTTC.

V and J are TRBV9 and TRBJ1-1; TRBD1 might be the D (6 bases). Germline V gene data show CDR1 as SGDLS and CDR2 as YYNGEE. The CDR3 is 15 residues long. Trimming cost V 0 bases and J 5 bases, with 14 bases left between them. In DNA, the CDR3 is TGTGCCAGCAGCGTAGGGTACAGGGAAGGAACTGAAGCTTTCTTT. Translated: CASSVGYREGTEAFF.

The V and J genes are TRBV28 and TRBJ2-5, with 12 bases lining up with TRBD1. Germline V gene sequence: CDR1 MDHEN, CDR2 SYDVKM. Trimming took 6 bases from V and 5 from J; bases not matched to a gene: 7. The CDR3 has 15 residues. The CDR3 DNA reads as TGTGCCAGCAGCTACGGGACAGGGGGCTCGGAGACCCAGTACTTC. Residues: CASSYGTGGSETQYF.

This clone appeared a single time. The chain is built from TRBV7-7 and TRBJ2-1; 8 bases fit TRBD2. With V trimmed by 5 bases and J by 3 bases, 9 bases remained unmatched. The CDR3 is 16 amino acids. Germline lookup yields CDR1 SSHAT and CDR2 FNYEAQ (reference sequence). The CDR3 nucleotides read TGTGCCAGCAGCATTGAAGCGGGAGTAGGCTACAATGAGCAGTTCTTC. Protein: CASSIEAGVGYNEQFF.

The chain carries TRBV7-3 and TRBJ2-7; D possibly corresponds to TRBD1 (6 bases). V lost 4 bases and J 3 bases, leaving 13 bases between the germline ends. Germline assignment: CDR1 SGHTA and CDR2 FQGTGA. This CDR3 has 14 residues. DNA for the CDR3: TGTGCCAGCAGCTCACAGTCACAGGGCTACGAGCAGTACTTC. Protein: CASSSQSQGYEQYF.

J is TRBJ2-1 and V is TRBV11-1; TRBD2 aligns across 15 bases. The J segment lost 6 bases and the V segment lost 4 bases, leaving 7 bases of the junction unmatched. Germline V CDR1 and CDR2: SGHAT, FQDESV (reference sequence). This CDR3 contains 17 residues. Written as DNA, the CDR3 is TGTGCCAGCAGCTCTCGCGGACTAGCGGGAGGGTCCAATGAGCAGTTCTTC. Residues: CASSSRGLAGGSNEQFF.

The chain combines TRBV6-5 with TRBJ1-1; D is perhaps TRBD1 (6 bases). Germline V CDR1 and CDR2: MNHEY, SVGAGI. V lost 0 bases, J lost 3 bases, and 11 bases lay in between. The CDR3 is 15 residues long. Written as DNA, the CDR3 is TGTGCCAGCAGTTACTCCAACAGGGCAGACACTGAAGCTTTCTTT. This sequence encodes CASSYSNRADTEAFF.

V usage is TRBV15 and J usage is TRBJ1-2; 7 bases line up with TRBD1. Germline V CDR1 and CDR2: LNHNV, YYDKDF (reference sequence). The CDR3 runs to 15 residues. After removal of 0 bases from V and 7 bases from J, the junction contained 8 bases not matched to a gene. The CDR3 loop is CATSRDTREGAGYTF. The CDR3 DNA follows: TGTGCCACCAGCAGAGATACCCGAGAGGGGGCTGGCTACACCTTC.

As concerns this clone: Other DNA variants within this sample encode the same CDR3. This chain uses TRBV19 with TRBJ2-2; D uncertain. Trimming stripped 3 bases from V and 2 bases from J, with 10 bases between. Germline CDR1 LNHDA, CDR2 SQIVND (reference sequence). CDR3 length equals 15 residues. CDR3 in DNA: TGTGCCAGTAGTATTCGGGCAGTTAACACCGGGGAGCTGTTTTTT. Protein sequence: CASSIRAVNTGELFF.